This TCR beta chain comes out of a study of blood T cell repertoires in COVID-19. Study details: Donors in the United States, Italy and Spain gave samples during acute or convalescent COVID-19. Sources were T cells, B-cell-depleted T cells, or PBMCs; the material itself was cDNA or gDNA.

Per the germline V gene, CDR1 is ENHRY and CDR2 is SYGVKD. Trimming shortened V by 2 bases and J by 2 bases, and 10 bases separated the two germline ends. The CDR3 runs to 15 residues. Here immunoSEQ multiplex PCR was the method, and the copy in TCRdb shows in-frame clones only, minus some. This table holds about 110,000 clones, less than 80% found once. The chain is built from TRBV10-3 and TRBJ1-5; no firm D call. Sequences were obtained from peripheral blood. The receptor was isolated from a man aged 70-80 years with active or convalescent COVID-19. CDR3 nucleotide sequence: TGTGCCATCAGTGAGGCCGGGTTAGGCAATCAGCCCCAGCATTTT. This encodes CAISEAGLGNQPQHF.